This T cell receptor (beta chain) was identified in a study of CD8+ T cells in alopecia areata. As the sequencing template, cDNA was produced by extracting RNA and reverse transcribing it. Sequencing used immunoSEQ multiplex PCR; TCRdb keeps in-frame clones, though not all of them. The table has about 200,000 clones, more than 30% seen once. This clone has more than one count but fewer than ten. What it binds is not known. Treatment described: oral pan-JAK inhibitor, 5-10 mg twice daily. Study observations and caveats: TCR sharing was clearer in mice than between patients, perhaps partly owing to patient HLA diversity.

The CDR3 has 14 amino acids. CDR1 and CDR2 from the germline V gene are SGHDT and YYEEEE. V shed 3 bases, J shed 5 bases, and the junction held 5 bases outside the gene matches. Sequenced material: CD4+ T cells sorted from blood, taken between weeks 30 and 35, from a patient treated with tofacitinib. The J gene is TRBJ1-1, the V gene TRBV5-6; 9 nucleotides line up with TRBD1. This receptor was obtained from a human donor with alopecia areata. CDR3 DNA: TGTGCCAGCAGCTGGGGACAGGGTTGGACTGAAGCTTTCTTT. Its protein is CASSWGQGWTEAFF.